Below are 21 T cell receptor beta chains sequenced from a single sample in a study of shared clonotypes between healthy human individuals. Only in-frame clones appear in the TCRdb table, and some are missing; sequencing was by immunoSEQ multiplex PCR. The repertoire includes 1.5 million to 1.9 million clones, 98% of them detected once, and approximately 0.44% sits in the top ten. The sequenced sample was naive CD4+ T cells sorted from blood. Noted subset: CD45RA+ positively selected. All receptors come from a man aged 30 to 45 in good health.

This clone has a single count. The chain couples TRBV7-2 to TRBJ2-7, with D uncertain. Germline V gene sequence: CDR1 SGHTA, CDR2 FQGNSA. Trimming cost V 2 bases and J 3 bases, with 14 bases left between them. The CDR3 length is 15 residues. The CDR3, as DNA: TGTGCCAGCAGCTTAAGCTGGCGTGGGAACTACGAGCAGTACTTC. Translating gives CASSLSWRGNYEQYF.

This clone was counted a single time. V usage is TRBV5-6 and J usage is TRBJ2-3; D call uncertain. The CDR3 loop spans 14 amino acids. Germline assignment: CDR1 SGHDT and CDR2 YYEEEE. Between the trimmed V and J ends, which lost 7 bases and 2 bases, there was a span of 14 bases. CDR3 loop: CASSSGPATDTQYF. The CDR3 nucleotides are TGTGCCAGCTCCTCCGGCCCAGCCACAGATACGCAGTATTTT.

The CDR3 DNA is TGTGCCAGCAGCTTAGGCGCGTGGGGGGGCTCAAACTACGAGCAGTACTTC. This gives the protein CASSLGAWGGSNYEQYF. The rearrangement uses TRBV5-4 and TRBJ2-7; perhaps TRBD2 as D (7 bases). V lost 2 bases and J 3 bases, leaving 21 bases between the germline ends. The length of the CDR3 is 17 residues. Germline V gene data show CDR1 as SGHNT and CDR2 as YYREEE (reference sequence). Supplemented by reference TRBV5-4 and TRBJ2-7, the full variable domain reads ETGVTQSPTHLIKTRGQQVTLRCSSQSGHNTVSWYQQALGQGPQFIFQYYREEENGRGNFPPRFSGLQFPNYSSELNVNALELDDSALYLCASSLGAWGGSNYEQYFGPGTRLTVT.

The CDR3 spells CASSFFMGTQYF. CDR3 in DNA: TGTGCCAGCAGCTTTTTCATGGGTACGCAGTATTTT. J is TRBJ2-3 and V is TRBV7-9; D gene ambiguous. Trimming cost V 3 bases and J 8 bases, with 9 bases left between them. CDR1 and CDR2 (germline): SEHNR, FQNEAQ (reference sequence). The CDR3 loop spans 12 amino acids.

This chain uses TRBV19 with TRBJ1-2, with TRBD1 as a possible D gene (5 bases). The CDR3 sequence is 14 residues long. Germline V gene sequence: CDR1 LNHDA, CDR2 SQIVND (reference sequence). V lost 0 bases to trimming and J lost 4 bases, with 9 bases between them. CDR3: CASSIETAGYGYTF. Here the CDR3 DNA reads TGTGCCAGTAGTATAGAGACAGCCGGCTATGGCTACACCTTC.

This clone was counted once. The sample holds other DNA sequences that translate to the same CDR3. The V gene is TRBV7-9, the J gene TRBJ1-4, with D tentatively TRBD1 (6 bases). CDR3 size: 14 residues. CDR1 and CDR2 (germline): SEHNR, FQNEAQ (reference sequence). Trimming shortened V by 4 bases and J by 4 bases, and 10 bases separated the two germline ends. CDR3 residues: CASSSGQYNEKLFF. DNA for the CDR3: TGTGCCAGCAGCTCTGGACAGTATAATGAAAAACTGTTTTTT.

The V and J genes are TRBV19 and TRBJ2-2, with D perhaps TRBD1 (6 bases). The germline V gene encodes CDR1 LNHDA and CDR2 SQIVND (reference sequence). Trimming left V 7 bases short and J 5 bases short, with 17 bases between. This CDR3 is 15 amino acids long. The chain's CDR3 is CASTRKSRGTGELFF. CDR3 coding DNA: TGTGCCAGTACCCGAAAAAGCAGGGGTACCGGGGAGCTGTTTTTT.

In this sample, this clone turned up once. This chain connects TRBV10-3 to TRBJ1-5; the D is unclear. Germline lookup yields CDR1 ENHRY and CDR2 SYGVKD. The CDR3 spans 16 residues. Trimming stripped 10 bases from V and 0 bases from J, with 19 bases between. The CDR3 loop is CASTPSDLYSNQPQHF. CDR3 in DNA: TGTGCCAGCACCCCGTCGGATCTATATAGCAATCAGCCCCAGCATTTT.

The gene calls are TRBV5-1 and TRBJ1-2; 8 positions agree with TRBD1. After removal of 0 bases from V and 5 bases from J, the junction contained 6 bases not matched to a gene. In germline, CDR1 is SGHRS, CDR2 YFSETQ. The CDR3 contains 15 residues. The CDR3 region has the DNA TGCGCCAGCAGCTTGGCCGGGACAGGACTATATGGCTACACCTTC. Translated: CASSLAGTGLYGYTF. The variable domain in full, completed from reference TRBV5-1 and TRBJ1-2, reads KAGVTQTPRYLIKTRGQQVTLSCSPISGHRSVSWYQQTPGQGLQFLFEYFSETQRNKGNFPGRFSGRQFSNSRSEMNVSTLELGDSALYLCASSLAGTGLYGYTFGSGTRLTVV.

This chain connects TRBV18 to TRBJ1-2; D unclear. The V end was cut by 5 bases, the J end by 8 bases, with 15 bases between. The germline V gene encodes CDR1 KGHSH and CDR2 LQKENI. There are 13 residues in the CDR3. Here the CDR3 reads CASSSTPKGGYTF. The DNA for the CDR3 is TGTGCCAGCTCATCGACTCCGAAGGGAGGCTACACCTTC.

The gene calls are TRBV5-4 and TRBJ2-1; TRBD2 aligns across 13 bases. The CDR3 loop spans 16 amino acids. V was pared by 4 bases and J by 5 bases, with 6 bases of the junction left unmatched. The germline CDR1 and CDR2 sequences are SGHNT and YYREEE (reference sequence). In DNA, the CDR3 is TGTGCCAGCAGCGCTGGACTAGCGGGAGTAAACAATGAGCAGTTCTTC. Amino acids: CASSAGLAGVNNEQFF.

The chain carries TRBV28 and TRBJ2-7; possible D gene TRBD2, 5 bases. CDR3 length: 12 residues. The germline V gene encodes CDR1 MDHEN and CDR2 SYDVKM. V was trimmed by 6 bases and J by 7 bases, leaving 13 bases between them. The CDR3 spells CASRSTRREQYF. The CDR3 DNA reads TGTGCCAGCAGGAGCACTAGACGGGAGCAGTACTTC.

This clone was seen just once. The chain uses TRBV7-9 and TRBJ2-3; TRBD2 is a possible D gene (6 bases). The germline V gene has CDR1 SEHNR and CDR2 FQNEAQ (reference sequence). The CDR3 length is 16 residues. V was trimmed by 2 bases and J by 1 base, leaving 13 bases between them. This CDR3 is CASSLWGRQGTDTQYF. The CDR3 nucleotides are TGTGCCAGCAGCTTATGGGGGAGGCAGGGCACAGATACGCAGTATTTT. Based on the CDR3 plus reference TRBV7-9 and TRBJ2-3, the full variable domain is DTGVSQNPRHKITKRGQNVTFRCDPISEHNRLYWYRQTLGQGPEFLTYFQNEAQLEKSRLLSDRFSAERPKGSFSTLEIQRTEQGDSAMYLCASSLWGRQGTDTQYFGPGTRLTVL.

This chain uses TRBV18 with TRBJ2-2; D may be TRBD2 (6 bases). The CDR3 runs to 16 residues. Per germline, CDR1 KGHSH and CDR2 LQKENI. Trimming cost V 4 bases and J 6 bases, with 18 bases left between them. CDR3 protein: CASSREGGGIAGELFF. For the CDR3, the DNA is TGTGCCAGCTCACGAGAAGGCGGCGGGATTGCCGGGGAGCTGTTTTTT.

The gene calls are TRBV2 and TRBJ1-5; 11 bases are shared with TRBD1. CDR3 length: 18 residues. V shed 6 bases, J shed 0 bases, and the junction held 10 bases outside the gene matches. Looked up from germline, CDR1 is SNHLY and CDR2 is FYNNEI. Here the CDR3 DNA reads TGTGCCAGCAGAGACGGGACAGGGGGTAGGGGTAGCAATCAGCCCCAGCATTTT. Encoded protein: CASRDGTGGRGSNQPQHF.

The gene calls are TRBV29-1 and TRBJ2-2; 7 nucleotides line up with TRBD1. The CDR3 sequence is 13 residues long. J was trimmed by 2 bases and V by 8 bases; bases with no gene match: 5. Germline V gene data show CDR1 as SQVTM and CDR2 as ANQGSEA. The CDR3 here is CSFRDSNTGELFF. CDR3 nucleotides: TGCAGCTTCCGGGACAGTAACACCGGGGAGCTGTTTTTT.

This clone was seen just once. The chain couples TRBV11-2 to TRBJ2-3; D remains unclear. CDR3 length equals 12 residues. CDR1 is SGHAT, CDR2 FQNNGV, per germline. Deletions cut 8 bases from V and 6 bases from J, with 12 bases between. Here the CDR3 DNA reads TGTGCCAGCCGACTCCGCCAGGATACGCAGTATTTT. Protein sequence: CASRLRQDTQYF.

The CDR3 here is CASSPGLAVDTQYF. In nucleotides, the CDR3 is TGTGCCAGCAGCCCGGGACTAGCGGTAGATACGCAGTATTTT. This chain joins TRBV6-5 and TRBJ2-3; TRBD2 aligns across 11 bases. The CDR3 is made up of 14 amino acids. After removal of 6 bases from V and 5 bases from J, the junction contained 4 bases not matched to a gene. The germline CDR1 and CDR2 sequences are MNHEY and SVGAGI.

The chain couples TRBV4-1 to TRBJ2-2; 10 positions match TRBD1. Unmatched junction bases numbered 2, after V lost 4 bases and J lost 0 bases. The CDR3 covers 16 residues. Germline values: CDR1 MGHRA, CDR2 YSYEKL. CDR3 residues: CASSRDRGPNTGELFF. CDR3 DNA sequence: TGCGCCAGCAGCCGAGACAGGGGGCCGAACACCGGGGAGCTGTTTTTT.

CDR3 nucleotides: TGTGCCAGCTCACCACCCACCATAACAGGAATCTATGGCTACACCTTC. This gives the protein CASSPPTITGIYGYTF. This sequence joins TRBV18 and TRBJ1-2; perhaps TRBD1 as D (5 bases). This CDR3 is built from 16 residues. Germline lookup yields CDR1 KGHSH and CDR2 LQKENI. V lost 0 bases and J 4 bases, leaving 15 bases between the germline ends.

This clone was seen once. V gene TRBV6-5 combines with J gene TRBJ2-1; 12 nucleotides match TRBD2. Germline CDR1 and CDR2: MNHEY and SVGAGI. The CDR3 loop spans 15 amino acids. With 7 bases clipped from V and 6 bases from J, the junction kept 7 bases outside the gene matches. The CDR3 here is CASTLAGGSTNEQFF. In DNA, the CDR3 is TGTGCCAGCACTCTAGCGGGAGGGTCAACCAATGAGCAGTTCTTC.